A single sample is the source of the 29 T cell receptor beta chains below, sequenced in a study of shared clonotypes between healthy human individuals. Profiling relied on immunoSEQ multiplex PCR, and the TCRdb table lists in-frame clones only, not all of them. This sample yields about 2.4 million clones, of which around 90% are seen a single time; 0.14% belongs to the top ten. Sequenced: naive CD4+ T cells sorted from blood. Stated subset: CD45RA+ positively selected. The receptors come from a man between 18 and 29 years old in good health.

This rearrangement joins TRBV7-3 to TRBJ2-1; 12 nucleotides line up with TRBD2. Trimming at V came to 5 bases and at J to 4 bases, leaving 3 bases not matched to a gene. Germline CDR1 reads SGHTA; CDR2 reads FQGTGA. The CDR3 runs to 15 residues. Here the CDR3 reads CASSASGGVYNEQFF. As DNA, the CDR3 is TGTGCCAGCAGCGCTAGCGGGGGGGTTTACAATGAGCAGTTCTTC.

The V and J genes are TRBV18 and TRBJ1-5; TRBD1 aligns across 9 bases. The CDR3 extends over 15 amino acids. The junction had 8 bases not matched to a gene; V was cut back by 5 bases and J by 6 bases. CDR1 and CDR2 (germline): KGHSH, LQKENI. This chain's CDR3 is CASSAPGQGVQPQHF. CDR3 DNA sequence: TGTGCCAGCTCAGCCCCGGGACAGGGCGTTCAGCCCCAGCATTTT.

This clone was observed a few times. This chain uses TRBV19 with TRBJ1-2; 8 positions agree with TRBD1. Germline V gene sequence: CDR1 LNHDA, CDR2 SQIVND (reference sequence). J lost 8 bases, V lost 5 bases, and 10 bases had no gene match. The CDR3 has 14 residues. The CDR3 is CASSPGQGGWGYTF. DNA of the CDR3: TGTGCCAGTAGTCCCGGACAGGGCGGTTGGGGCTACACCTTC.

The J gene is TRBJ2-7, the V gene TRBV4-1, with D unresolved. Germline V gene lookup returns CDR1 MGHRA and CDR2 YSYEKL. Between the trimmed V and J ends, which lost 2 bases and 5 bases, there was a span of 7 bases. The CDR3 covers 12 residues. The DNA of the CDR3 is TGCGCCAGCAGCCAACCTTTGGACGAGCAGTACTTC. It encodes CASSQPLDEQYF.

The V and J genes are TRBV30 and TRBJ1-2; TRBD1 matches 10 bases. Germline CDR1 is GTSNPN and CDR2 is SVGIG (reference sequence). This CDR3 contains 13 residues. Trimming cost V 4 bases and J 8 bases; bases outside gene matches: 7. The CDR3 region has the DNA TGTGCCTGGAACATAGGGACAGGGGAAGGCTACACCTTC. The encoded protein is CAWNIGTGEGYTF.

The CDR3 sequence is CASSPPTSQGSQYF. The CDR3 DNA is TGTGCCAGCTCACCACCGACCAGCCAGGGTTCGCAGTACTTC. The chain recombines TRBV18 with TRBJ2-7; possibly TRBD1 for D (5 bases). Trimming shortened V by 0 bases and J by 9 bases, and 15 bases separated the two germline ends. The CDR3 loop spans 14 amino acids. Germline CDR1 reads KGHSH; CDR2 reads LQKENI.

The V gene is TRBV7-9, the J gene TRBJ1-4; D not resolved. The germline V gene encodes CDR1 SEHNR and CDR2 FQNEAQ (reference sequence). The CDR3 spans 14 residues. The V end lost 3 bases, the J end lost 8 bases, and 13 bases lay between the germline ends. CDR3 nucleotides: TGTGCCAGCAGCTTTTCCATTTCGGGGGAAAAACTGTTTTTT. This sequence encodes CASSFSISGEKLFF.

The chain joins TRBV6-1 to TRBJ2-2, with TRBD1 as a possible D gene (5 bases). The V gene's germline CDR1 is MNHNS and CDR2 SASEGT. The CDR3 is 15 amino acids. Trimming left V 4 bases short and J 1 base short, with 10 bases between. The CDR3 protein is CASSVLTGNTGELFF. The CDR3 DNA follows: TGTGCCAGCAGTGTACTCACAGGGAACACCGGGGAGCTGTTTTTT.

This sequence joins TRBV4-1 and TRBJ2-6, with 7 nucleotides matching TRBD1. The V segment lost 3 bases and the J segment 4 bases; nucleotides outside the gene matches: 9. CDR3 length: 17 residues. The germline CDR1 and CDR2 sequences are MGHRA and YSYEKL. The CDR3 nucleotides are TGCGCCAGCAGCCATGGGCAGGGGGTTTCCGGGGCCAACGTCCTGACTTTC. It yields the protein CASSHGQGVSGANVLTF.

Remarks on this clone: This sample also contains other DNA sequences that code for the same CDR3. This sequence joins TRBV6-5 and TRBJ1-2; TRBD1 agrees at 9 bases. CDR1 and CDR2 from the germline V gene are MNHEY and SVGAGI. The CDR3 spans 14 residues. J lost 4 bases, V lost 2 bases, and 2 bases had no gene match. This CDR3 reads CASSYGQGSYGYTF. CDR3 bases: TGTGCCAGCAGTTACGGACAGGGGTCCTATGGCTACACCTTC.

For the CDR3, the DNA is TGTGCCAGCAGTTACCTCGGCGGGTTCGAGCAGTACTTC. Its translation: CASSYLGGFEQYF. The V and J genes are TRBV6-5 and TRBJ2-7; weak D call: TRBD2 (5 bases). With 2 bases removed from V and 6 bases from J, the gap between germline ends came to 11 bases. This CDR3 region has 13 residues. Germline CDR1 is MNHEY and CDR2 is SVGAGI.

The chain has TRBV2 and TRBJ2-1; 9 bases are shared with TRBD2. J gave up 4 bases and V 5 bases, and 6 bases lay outside the gene matches. Looked up from germline, CDR1 is SNHLY and CDR2 is FYNNEI. The CDR3 loop spans 15 amino acids. CDR3 sequence reads: CASSLTGLAYNEQFF. The CDR3 DNA is TGTGCCAGCAGTTTAACGGGACTAGCATACAATGAGCAGTTCTTC.

The chain joins TRBV30 to TRBJ2-2; D may be TRBD2 (5 bases). Germline values: CDR1 GTSNPN, CDR2 SVGIG (reference sequence). The CDR3 is made up of 15 amino acids. Trimming cost V 3 bases and J 0 bases, with 11 bases left between them. DNA of the CDR3: TGTGCCTGGAGGGTTGGGAGCCCGAACACCGGGGAGCTGTTTTTT. It codes for CAWRVGSPNTGELFF.

In its sample, this clone was seen once. The rearrangement joins TRBV18 to TRBJ2-3; TRBD1 agrees at 10 bases. The J segment lost 3 bases and the V segment lost 3 bases, leaving 6 bases of the junction unmatched. The CDR3 extends over 16 amino acids. Germline V CDR1 and CDR2: KGHSH, LQKENI. This chain's CDR3 is CASSPTGTGATDTQYF. DNA of the CDR3: TGTGCCAGCTCACCGACCGGGACAGGGGCAACAGATACGCAGTATTTT.

This sequence joins TRBV5-4 and TRBJ2-7; 9 positions match TRBD1. Trimming at V came to 0 bases and at J to 2 bases, leaving 3 bases not matched to a gene. This CDR3 contains 15 residues. CDR1 SGHNT and CDR2 YYREEE come from the germline V gene (reference sequence). The CDR3 DNA sequence: TGTGCCAGCAGCTTGGGGGACAGGGACCCCTACGAGCAGTACTTC. Protein product: CASSLGDRDPYEQYF.

The genes are TRBV27 and TRBJ1-2; D is unresolved. The germline V gene encodes CDR1 MNHEY and CDR2 SMNVEV (reference sequence). CDR3 length: 14 amino acids. Trimming took 2 bases from V and 2 from J, leaving 9 bases between them. The CDR3 loop reads CASSLKGQNYGYTF. CDR3 nucleotide sequence: TGTGCCAGCAGTTTAAAAGGGCAGAACTATGGCTACACCTTC.

This clone was observed a few times. Other DNA sequences within the sample encode an identical CDR3. The chain combines TRBV30 with TRBJ2-6; D remains ambiguous. The CDR3 totals 13 residues. V lost 3 bases and J 0 bases, leaving 3 bases between the germline ends. The germline V gene has CDR1 GTSNPN and CDR2 SVGIG (reference sequence). CDR3 sequence (DNA): TGTGCCTGGAGGAACTCTGGGGCCAACGTCCTGACTTTC. The encoded protein is CAWRNSGANVLTF.

The chain joins TRBV30 to TRBJ2-1; 11 positions match TRBD2. From germline, CDR1 is GTSNPN and CDR2 SVGIG (reference sequence). CDR3 size: 15 residues. The V segment lost 2 bases and the J segment 6 bases; nucleotides outside the gene matches: 6. The CDR3 DNA is TGTGCCTGGAGTTACGGACTAGCGGGCCTCAATGAGCAGTTCTTC. It codes for CAWSYGLAGLNEQFF.

To note about this clone: The sample has other DNA sequences that encode this CDR3 too. The genes are TRBV19 and TRBJ1-1; 12 nucleotides align to TRBD1. This CDR3 is 15 amino acids long. Germline V gives CDR1 LNHDA, CDR2 SQIVND (reference sequence). V gave up 6 bases and J gave up 2 bases; unmatched junction bases: 4. DNA of the CDR3: TGTGCCAGTAGCAGGGACAGGGGGCGAAACACTGAAGCTTTCTTT. This encodes CASSRDRGRNTEAFF.

The chain carries TRBV19 and TRBJ2-1, with 7 bases fitting TRBD1. The length of the CDR3 is 16 residues. The germline V gene encodes CDR1 LNHDA and CDR2 SQIVND (reference sequence). J gave up 2 bases and V 10 bases, and 14 bases lay outside the gene matches. CDR3 bases: TGTGCCACCACGGAGTCAGGGGGTAGACCCTACAATGAGCAGTTCTTC. This translates into CATTESGGRPYNEQFF. Full variable domain (outside the CDR3, taken from reference TRBV19 and TRBJ2-1): DGGITQSPKYLFRKEGQNVTLSCEQNLNHDAMYWYRQDPGQGLRLIYYSQIVNDFQKGDIAEGYSVSREKKESFPLTVTSAQKNPTAFYLCATTESGGRPYNEQFFGPGTRLTVL.

The rearrangement links TRBV5-6 to TRBJ1-1; no firm D call. Germline lookup yields CDR1 SGHDT and CDR2 YYEEEE. Trimming removed 4 bases from V and 2 bases from J, with 15 bases in between. The length of the CDR3 is 15 residues. In nucleotides, the CDR3 is TGTGCCAGCAGCACGCCGGGAAACCTTAACACTGAAGCTTTCTTT. Its protein is CASSTPGNLNTEAFF.

This chain uses TRBV18 with TRBJ1-1; 8 nucleotides agree with TRBD1. The CDR3 loop spans 16 amino acids. Germline CDR1 reads KGHSH; CDR2 reads LQKENI. With 6 bases clipped from V and 7 bases from J, the junction kept 16 bases outside the gene matches. CDR3 amino acids: CASSIFPGQETREAFF. CDR3 sequence (DNA): TGTGCCAGCTCGATTTTTCCGGGACAGGAAACCCGTGAAGCTTTCTTT.

V is TRBV27 and J is TRBJ1-1, with a tentative D call TRBD1 (6 bases). V lost 10 bases, J lost 0 bases, and 12 bases lay in between. The CDR3 is made up of 13 amino acids. Germline V gene data show CDR1 as MNHEY and CDR2 as SMNVEV (reference sequence). The CDR3 coding sequence is TGTGCCACCATTGGACAGATGAACACTGAAGCTTTCTTT. It is translated as CATIGQMNTEAFF.

As for this clone: One junction end disagrees with the germline gene, perhaps due to a read error. The chain has TRBV4-1 and TRBJ2-3, with a weak D call TRBD2 (7 bases). This CDR3 comprises 17 residues. Germline V gene data show CDR1 as MGHRA and CDR2 as YSYEKL. The CDR3 nucleotides read TGCGCCAGCAGCCAAGAATGGTCGGGGGGCGGCACTGATACGCAGTATTTT. Translation gives CASSQEWSGGGTDTQYF.

J is TRBJ1-1 and V is TRBV28, with 9 bases identical to TRBD1. V was pared by 6 bases and J by 0 bases, with 8 bases of the junction left unmatched. The CDR3 contains 16 residues. Germline CDR1 and CDR2: MDHEN and SYDVKM. CDR3: CASRVNRGPLNTEAFF. CDR3 nucleotides: TGTGCCAGCAGGGTAAACAGGGGGCCATTGAACACTGAAGCTTTCTTT.

The V gene is TRBV10-3, the J gene TRBJ2-3; 7 bases are shared with TRBD2. In germline, CDR1 is ENHRY, CDR2 SYGVKD. The ends lost 4 bases at V and 5 bases at J; junction bases unmatched: 9. The CDR3 consists of 15 residues. The CDR3 loop is CAISAASGVGDTQYF. DNA of the CDR3: TGTGCCATCAGTGCGGCCAGCGGGGTTGGAGATACGCAGTATTTT.

Note on this clone: Other DNA sequences from this sample encode an identical CDR3 as well. The chain is built from TRBV29-1 and TRBJ1-1; 12 nucleotides match TRBD1. J gave up 5 bases and V 6 bases, and 4 bases lay outside the gene matches. Germline assignment: CDR1 SQVTM and CDR2 ANQGSEA. CDR3 length: 13 residues. CDR3 in DNA: TGCAGCGTCGGGACAGGGGGCCGGACTGAAGCTTTCTTT. Its translation is CSVGTGGRTEAFF.

This clone is a singleton in its sample. This CDR3 is also generated by other DNA sequences in the sample. V is TRBV12-5 and J is TRBJ2-3; D ambiguous. V was shortened by 2 bases and J by 0 bases, with 6 bases between the two germline ends. The CDR3 contains 14 residues. Germline V gene sequence: CDR1 LGHNT, CDR2 FRNRAP. CDR3 residues: CASGLSGSTDTQYF. The DNA of the CDR3 is TGTGCTAGTGGTTTGTCAGGAAGCACAGATACGCAGTATTTT.

V is TRBV4-3 and J is TRBJ1-1; D might be TRBD1 (6 bases). The V gene's germline CDR1 is LGHNA and CDR2 YSLEER. V was pared by 0 bases and J by 0 bases, with 8 bases between. This CDR3 has 15 residues. In DNA form, the CDR3 reads TGCGCCAGCAGCCAAGATGGACAGATGAACACTGAAGCTTTCTTT. Protein sequence: CASSQDGQMNTEAFF.